The 20 T cell receptor beta chains presented below share a single source sample, sequenced in a study of blood T cell repertoires in COVID-19. The table came from immunoSEQ multiplex PCR; TCRdb's copy has only in-frame clones and leaves some out. The profile shows 350,000 to 400,000 clones, about 89% of them singletons. The sample was PBMCs or T cells enriched from blood (not recorded which). The source of these receptors is a woman in her thirties or forties who had been exposed to COVID-19.

The chain couples TRBV15 to TRBJ2-7, with 9 bases identical to TRBD1. The V gene's germline CDR1 is LNHNV and CDR2 YYDKDF (reference sequence). Trimming took 1 base from V and 3 from J; bases not matched to a gene: 7. This CDR3 spans 16 amino acids. In DNA form, the CDR3 reads TGTGCCACCAGCAGAGTTTTCGGACAGGGGCTCTACGAGCAGTACTTC. Translating gives CATSRVFGQGLYEQYF.

The chain employs TRBV28 and TRBJ2-7; 7 bases are a match to TRBD2. Germline V gene data show CDR1 as MDHEN and CDR2 as SYDVKM. The CDR3 length is 15 residues. V was pared by 2 bases and J by 1 base, with 5 bases of the junction left unmatched. CDR3 protein: CASSLGGGESYEQYF. The CDR3 DNA is TGTGCCAGCAGTTTAGGGGGAGGGGAATCCTACGAGCAGTACTTC.

The chain links TRBV15 to TRBJ1-1; 9 nucleotides match TRBD1. V gave up 3 bases and J gave up 7 bases; unmatched junction bases: 9. Germline V gene lookup returns CDR1 LNHNV and CDR2 YYDKDF (reference sequence). CDR3 length: 15 amino acids. The CDR3 DNA follows: TGTGCCACCAGCAGGTTCGACAGGGGGACCGGTGAAGCTTTCTTT. Its translation is CATSRFDRGTGEAFF.

The chain uses TRBV19 and TRBJ2-2; D remains unclear. The CDR3 spans 14 residues. CDR1 and CDR2 (germline): LNHDA, SQIVND (reference sequence). V lost 6 bases, J lost 0 bases, and 8 bases lay in between. The DNA for the CDR3 is TGTGCCAGTAGCCGACAAGCGAACACCGGGGAGCTGTTTTTT. This sequence encodes CASSRQANTGELFF.

The chain links TRBV15 to TRBJ1-5, with a tentative D call TRBD1 (5 bases). CDR1 is LNHNV and CDR2 is YYDKDF in the germline V gene (reference sequence). CDR3 length: 13 residues. V shed 5 bases and J shed 0 bases, with 5 bases lying between them. In DNA form, the CDR3 reads TGTGCCACCAGCGGACATAGCAATCAGCCCCAGCATTTT. It specifies CATSGHSNQPQHF.

This clone was found a few times. The rearrangement joins TRBV12-3 or TRBV12-4 to TRBJ2-7; D call uncertain. V lost 3 bases and J lost 4, with 4 bases in between. The CDR3 runs to 11 residues. This chain's CDR3 is CASSFKYEQYF. The CDR3 DNA follows: TGTGCCAGCAGTTTCAAATACGAGCAGTACTTC.

V and J are TRBV9 and TRBJ2-1; maybe TRBD2 (5 bases). CDR3 length: 14 residues. Germline CDR1 is SGDLS and CDR2 is YYNGEE. V was clipped by 1 base and J by 5 bases, with 10 bases between them. CDR3 residues: CASSVRTGNNEQFF. The DNA for the CDR3 is TGTGCCAGCAGCGTAAGGACCGGGAACAATGAGCAGTTCTTC.

The chain combines TRBV2 with TRBJ1-2; a weak D match, TRBD1 (5 bases). Germline V gene data show CDR1 as SNHLY and CDR2 as FYNNEI. The CDR3 is made up of 14 amino acids. Trimming took off 3 bases at V and 5 bases at J, with 13 bases between the two ends. In DNA form, the CDR3 reads TGTGCCAGCAGTGACCATGGAGGGGTATATGGCTACACCTTC. This translates into CASSDHGGVYGYTF.

The rearrangement joins TRBV4-3 to TRBJ1-2; a weak D match, TRBD1 (6 bases). V was shortened by 0 bases and J by 6 bases, with 17 bases between the two germline ends. CDR3 length: 16 amino acids. Germline V CDR1 and CDR2: LGHNA, YSLEER. CDR3 amino acids: CASSQDRADSYDGYTF. The CDR3 DNA sequence: TGCGCCAGCAGCCAAGATCGGGCGGACAGCTATGATGGCTACACCTTC.

This clone was picked up a small number of times. This sequence joins TRBV5-5 and TRBJ2-7; 8 bases line up with TRBD1. Unmatched junction bases numbered 4, after V lost 4 bases and J lost 1 base. In germline, CDR1 is SGHKS, CDR2 YYEKEE (reference sequence). The CDR3 is 14 amino acids. The CDR3 here is CASSQTGGSYEQYF. The CDR3 DNA reads TGTGCCAGCAGCCAAACAGGGGGTTCCTACGAGCAGTACTTC.

The J gene is TRBJ2-6, the V gene TRBV5-1; TRBD2 is a possible D gene (5 bases). The CDR3 runs 18 residues. Germline CDR1 and CDR2: SGHRS and YFSETQ. V was shortened by 4 bases and J by 0 bases, with 17 bases between the two germline ends. The CDR3 region is CASSPRAETYSGANVLTF. The DNA of the CDR3 is TGCGCCAGCAGCCCGAGGGCAGAAACATACTCTGGGGCCAACGTCCTGACTTTC.

This chain joins TRBV7-3 and TRBJ2-7, with 7 bases that match TRBD1. CDR1 is SGHTA, CDR2 FQGTGA, per germline. V was clipped by 5 bases and J by 3 bases; unmatched bases: 4. The CDR3 contains 13 residues. The CDR3 DNA reads TGTGCCAGCAGCGCCCGGGACAGCTACGAGCAGTACTTC. It specifies CASSARDSYEQYF.

This chain connects TRBV11-3 to TRBJ2-3; 9 nucleotides match TRBD1. From germline, CDR1 is SGHNT and CDR2 YENEEA. Trimming cost V 4 bases and J 1 base; bases outside gene matches: 6. This CDR3 comprises 16 residues. This chain's CDR3 is CASSYPQGAGTDTQYF. For the CDR3, the DNA is TGTGCCAGCAGCTACCCACAGGGGGCGGGCACAGATACGCAGTATTTT.

V gene TRBV30 combines with J gene TRBJ2-5, with TRBD1 matching over 9 bases. The V and J ends lost 5 bases and 6 bases, in that order; junction bases with no gene match: 10. The CDR3 sequence is 14 residues long. Germline V gene data show CDR1 as GTSNPN and CDR2 as SVGIG (reference sequence). CDR3 sequence: CAWEIQGASKTQYF. DNA of the CDR3: TGTGCCTGGGAGATACAGGGGGCTTCGAAGACCCAGTACTTC.

The rearrangement joins TRBV4-3 to TRBJ1-1; unclear D gene. Trimming stripped 0 bases from V and 12 bases from J, with 20 bases between. CDR3 size: 15 residues. From germline, CDR1 is LGHNA and CDR2 YSLEER. CDR3 DNA: TGCGCCAGCAGCCAAGATTTCCAAATCCTCGGGGAAACTTTCTTT. It is translated as CASSQDFQILGETFF.

CDR3 DNA sequence: TGTGCCAGTAGTCGGCCCGGAGGGGAGAACACTGAAGCTTTCTTT. It translates to CASSRPGGENTEAFF. This chain joins TRBV19 and TRBJ1-1; maybe TRBD1 (5 bases). V gave up 5 bases and J gave up 1 base, with 14 bases separating them. Germline lookup yields CDR1 LNHDA and CDR2 SQIVND (reference sequence). The CDR3 runs to 15 residues.

Regarding this clone: Other DNA sequences from this sample encode an identical CDR3 as well. Written as DNA, the CDR3 is TGTGCCAGCAGCTTGGACAGCTATGGCTACACCTTC. Amino acid sequence: CASSLDSYGYTF. V gene TRBV5-4 combines with J gene TRBJ1-2; D ambiguous. Germline CDR1 and CDR2: SGHNT and YYREEE (reference sequence). V lost 0 bases, J lost 4 bases, and 4 bases lay in between. There are 12 residues in the CDR3.

The chain links TRBV2 to TRBJ2-2; weak D call: TRBD2 (5 bases). The CDR3 totals 13 residues. The germline V and J ends were trimmed by 4 bases and 5 bases, with 8 bases remaining between them. CDR1 and CDR2 (germline): SNHLY, FYNNEI. The CDR3 DNA sequence: TGTGCCAGCAGTGCGGACTCAACCGGGGAGCTGTTTTTT. This translates into CASSADSTGELFF.

The rearrangement joins TRBV6-2 or TRBV6-3 to TRBJ2-1, with D perhaps matching TRBD1 (6 bases). The CDR3 is 18 residues long. Trimming took off 1 base at V and 0 bases at J, with 16 bases between the two ends. Germline-derived CDR1 and CDR2 are MNHEY and SVGEGT. CDR3 residues: CASSYLETGQSSYNEQFF. Here the CDR3 DNA reads TGTGCCAGCAGTTACTTGGAGACAGGCCAGAGCTCCTACAATGAGCAGTTCTTC.

This chain uses TRBV5-1 with TRBJ2-7; 7 bases align to TRBD1. J was trimmed by 2 bases and V by 4 bases; bases with no gene match: 6. The CDR3 is made up of 14 amino acids. CDR1 is SGHRS and CDR2 is YFSETQ in the germline V gene. This CDR3 reads CASSRPGQTYEQYF. As DNA, the CDR3 is TGCGCCAGCAGCCGACCGGGACAGACCTACGAGCAGTACTTC.